Shown below are 27 T cell receptor beta chains from a single sample sequenced in a study of blood T cell repertoires in COVID-19. Assay: immunoSEQ multiplex PCR; the TCRdb copy retains only in-frame clones and omits some. The sample lists fewer than 400,000 clones; around 80% were seen once. The sequencing input was peripheral blood. The receptors originated from a young man with active or convalescent COVID-19.

The chain employs TRBV19 and TRBJ2-3; 12 bases are a match to TRBD1. This CDR3 has 15 residues. The germline V gene encodes CDR1 LNHDA and CDR2 SQIVND (reference sequence). Trimming removed 10 bases from V and 6 bases from J; junction bases left unmatched: 11. The CDR3 reads CATLPRGTGGDTQYF. CDR3 bases: TGTGCCACTCTTCCCCGCGGGACAGGGGGCGATACGCAGTATTTT.

This clone is a singleton in its sample. The chain joins TRBV5-5 to TRBJ2-7, with 8 bases that match TRBD2. Germline assignment: CDR1 SGHKS and CDR2 YYEKEE (reference sequence). The V gene end was trimmed by 6 bases and the J gene end by 2 bases; junction bases not matched to a gene: 4. The CDR3 spans 13 residues. DNA for the CDR3: TGTGCCAGCACCGGGAGGGAAGCCTACGAGCAGTACTTC. This translates into CASTGREAYEQYF.

J is TRBJ2-3 and V is TRBV5-1; the D gene is possibly TRBD2 (7 bases). The CDR3 sequence is 15 residues long. The germline V and J ends were trimmed by 1 base and 5 bases, with 14 bases remaining between them. Germline values: CDR1 SGHRS, CDR2 YFSETQ. The CDR3 here is CASSLSGAGEDTQYF. The DNA of the CDR3 is TGCGCCAGCAGCTTGTCGGGGGCGGGAGAAGATACGCAGTATTTT. The full variable domain, completed using reference TRBV5-1 and TRBJ2-3, is KAGVTQTPRYLIKTRGQQVTLSCSPISGHRSVSWYQQTPGQGLQFLFEYFSETQRNKGNFPGRFSGRQFSNSRSEMNVSTLELGDSALYLCASSLSGAGEDTQYFGPGTRLTVL.

This chain links TRBV27 with TRBJ2-1; the D is unclear. Per the germline V gene, CDR1 is MNHEY and CDR2 is SMNVEV (reference sequence). V lost 6 bases, J lost 6 bases, and 18 bases lay in between. The CDR3 runs to 15 residues. The CDR3 coding sequence is TGTGCCAGCAGCCAGTTTCAGAACTACCGCAATGAGCAGTTCTTC. This codes for CASSQFQNYRNEQFF.

CDR3 region: CASSFGSGRTNEQFF. The CDR3 nucleotides are TGTGCCAGCAGTTTTGGGAGCGGGAGGACGAATGAGCAGTTCTTC. The chain uses TRBV27 and TRBJ2-1; TRBD2 aligns across 9 bases. Trimming cost V 3 bases and J 7 bases; bases outside gene matches: 7. The length of the CDR3 is 15 residues. Per germline, CDR1 MNHEY and CDR2 SMNVEV (reference sequence).

The chain recombines TRBV5-4 with TRBJ2-1, with 7 bases identical to TRBD1. Germline V CDR1 and CDR2: SGHNT, YYREEE (reference sequence). J gave up 9 bases and V 0 bases, and 6 bases lay outside the gene matches. CDR3 length equals 14 residues. In DNA, the CDR3 is TGTGCCAGCAGCTTGGACCAGGCAGGGGGTGAGCAGTTCTTC. Its protein product is CASSLDQAGGEQFF. Drawing the rest from reference TRBV5-4 and TRBJ2-1, the complete variable domain is ETGVTQSPTHLIKTRGQQVTLRCSSQSGHNTVSWYQQALGQGPQFIFQYYREEENGRGNFPPRFSGLQFPNYSSELNVNALELDDSALYLCASSLDQAGGEQFFGPGTRLTVL.

This clone was recorded only once. This rearrangement joins TRBV4-3 to TRBJ2-7; D is possibly TRBD1 (5 bases). The length of the CDR3 is 15 residues. Looked up from germline, CDR1 is LGHNA and CDR2 is YSLEER. The V and J ends lost 1 base and 6 bases respectively, with 16 bases between them. CDR3 DNA sequence: TGCGCCAGCAGCCAAGGTGGGGCAGGGCAAGGCGAGCAGTACTTC. Translated: CASSQGGAGQGEQYF.

The chain is built from TRBV18 and TRBJ1-5; D might be TRBD1 (5 bases). Germline CDR1 reads KGHSH; CDR2 reads LQKENI. Trimming took 6 bases from V and 5 from J, leaving 14 bases between them. CDR3 size: 14 residues. CDR3: CASSPQGVDQPQHF. The CDR3 bases are TGTGCCAGCTCTCCTCAGGGCGTGGATCAGCCCCAGCATTTT.

This chain uses TRBV4-2 with TRBJ1-3, with D unresolved. From germline, CDR1 is LGHNA and CDR2 YNFKEQ. This CDR3 spans 15 amino acids. With 0 bases removed from V and 2 bases from J, the gap between germline ends came to 8 bases. As DNA, the CDR3 is TGTGCCAGCAGCCAAGATCCGCGGGCTGGAAACACCATATATTTT. Translation: CASSQDPRAGNTIYF.

This clone has a single count. The chain is built from TRBV14 and TRBJ2-3; D perhaps matches TRBD2 (7 bases). From germline, CDR1 is SGHDN and CDR2 FVKESK. Between the trimmed V and J ends, which lost 1 base and 4 bases, there was a span of 12 bases. The CDR3 contains 15 residues. The CDR3 region has the DNA TGTGCCAGCAGCCAAGTGTGGGGGGGCCCAGATACGCAGTATTTT. Translating it yields CASSQVWGGPDTQYF. Combining the CDR3 with reference TRBV14 and TRBJ2-3 gives the whole variable domain EAGVTQFPSHSVIEKGQTVTLRCDPISGHDNLYWYRRVMGKEIKFLLHFVKESKQDESGMPNNRFLAERTGGTYSTLKVQPAELEDSGVYFCASSQVWGGPDTQYFGPGTRLTVL.

The chain links TRBV6-2 or TRBV6-3 to TRBJ1-1; 10 positions match TRBD1. The CDR3 has 17 amino acids. Germline CDR1 is MNHEY and CDR2 is SVGEGT. Trimming at V came to 5 bases and at J to 3 bases, leaving 12 bases not matched to a gene. The CDR3 DNA reads as TGTGCCAGCAGTCACCTTTCCGGGGACAGGGGCTACACTGAAGCTTTCTTT. This codes for CASSHLSGDRGYTEAFF.

The chain uses TRBV7-9 and TRBJ1-6, with D possibly matching TRBD1 (5 bases). Trimming removed 5 bases from V and 3 bases from J, with 17 bases in between. The CDR3 length is 17 residues. Germline V gene data show CDR1 as SEHNR and CDR2 as FQNEAQ (reference sequence). In nucleotides, the CDR3 is TGTGCCAGCAGCCGGGTCGGGCAGGGCCGCTATAATTCACCCCTCCACTTT. Its protein product is CASSRVGQGRYNSPLHF.

Notes on this clone: The junction and the germline gene differ at one end; a read error may be behind it. The J gene is TRBJ2-2, the V gene TRBV5-1; 7 positions agree with TRBD1. The CDR3 sequence is 14 residues long. In germline, CDR1 is SGHRS, CDR2 YFSETQ. CDR3 in amino acids: CASSETGNPGELFF. The CDR3, as DNA: TGCGCCAGCAGCGAGACAGGGAACCCCGGGGAGCTGTTTTTT.

This chain connects TRBV7-2 to TRBJ2-1; 8 bases fit TRBD2. The V and J ends lost 1 base and 3 bases, in that order; junction bases with no gene match: 2. Germline CDR1 reads SGHTA; CDR2 reads FQGNSA. The CDR3 is 15 amino acids. The CDR3 DNA is TGTGCCAGCAGCTTAGAAAGCGGGGGCTACAATGAGCAGTTCTTC. The encoded protein is CASSLESGGYNEQFF.

The chain has TRBV5-4 and TRBJ1-1, with D perhaps TRBD1 (5 bases). This CDR3 region has 13 residues. Looked up from germline, CDR1 is SGHNT and CDR2 is YYREEE (reference sequence). Deletions cut 5 bases from V and 6 bases from J, with 14 bases between. The CDR3: CASRGSGASEAFF. CDR3 nucleotides: TGTGCCAGCAGGGGATCTGGGGCTTCTGAAGCTTTCTTT.

This chain joins TRBV24-1 and TRBJ2-1; 10 positions match TRBD2. The CDR3 contains 16 residues. J was trimmed by 6 bases and V by 6 bases; bases with no gene match: 10. Germline V CDR1 and CDR2: KGHDR, SFDVKD. The CDR3 DNA reads as TGTGCCACCAGTCTGCCTAGCGGGAGAGGGGCCAATGAGCAGTTCTTC. Translated, it gives CATSLPSGRGANEQFF.

This CDR3 reads CASSLGLAGNTGELFF. CDR3 nucleotide sequence: TGTGCCAGCAGCTTAGGGCTAGCGGGGAACACCGGGGAGCTGTTTTTT. The gene calls are TRBV7-3 and TRBJ2-2; 8 nucleotides align to TRBD2. The CDR3 runs to 16 residues. The germline V gene has CDR1 SGHTA and CDR2 FQGTGA. Losses at the gene ends were 2 bases for V and 1 base for J; bases not matched to a gene: 3.

The chain recombines TRBV7-3 with TRBJ2-3, with TRBD1 matching 8 bases. Germline V lookup: CDR1 SGHTA, CDR2 FQGTGA. This CDR3 region has 15 residues. After removal of 0 bases from V and 2 bases from J, the junction contained 1 base not matched to a gene. CDR3 nucleotide sequence: TGTGCCAGCAGCTTAACGGGACAGGCCACAGATACGCAGTATTTT. As protein: CASSLTGQATDTQYF.

The chain joins TRBV9 to TRBJ2-1, with D tentatively TRBD2 (5 bases). V was clipped by 0 bases and J by 5 bases, with 9 bases between them. Germline CDR1 is SGDLS and CDR2 is YYNGEE. The CDR3 totals 14 residues. CDR3 DNA sequence: TGTGCCAGCAGCGTAGGACCCGGGAACAATGAGCAGTTCTTC. Its protein product is CASSVGPGNNEQFF.

The chain joins TRBV27 to TRBJ1-2; no reliable D call. Looked up from germline, CDR1 is MNHEY and CDR2 is SMNVEV (reference sequence). Trimming stripped 6 bases from V and 7 bases from J, with 18 bases between. CDR3 length equals 14 residues. The CDR3, as DNA: TGTGCCAGCAGCACGGAATACCGGCGGGGTGGCTACACCTTC. It encodes CASSTEYRRGGYTF.

The chain employs TRBV28 and TRBJ1-4, with TRBD1 matching 9 bases. CDR3 length: 15 residues. Looked up from germline, CDR1 is MDHEN and CDR2 is SYDVKM. Trimming took 10 bases from V and 5 from J; bases not matched to a gene: 11. The CDR3 reads CATLTTGQGNEKLFF. The CDR3 DNA reads as TGTGCCACCCTAACGACAGGACAGGGGAATGAAAAACTGTTTTTT.

The chain combines TRBV28 with TRBJ1-2; 10 nucleotides agree with TRBD1. The CDR3 spans 14 residues. The germline gives CDR1 MDHEN, CDR2 SYDVKM. The junction had 7 bases not matched to a gene; V was cut back by 6 bases and J by 6 bases. The DNA for the CDR3 is TGTGCCAGCAGGTGGGGACAGGGGATCGATGGCTACACCTTC. This translates into CASRWGQGIDGYTF.

The V and J genes are TRBV5-1 and TRBJ1-4; weak D call: TRBD1 (5 bases). Trimming took 5 bases from V and 6 from J, leaving 17 bases between them. The CDR3 spans 15 residues. Germline CDR1 is SGHRS and CDR2 is YFSETQ. The CDR3 DNA reads as TGCGCCAGCAGTTCTGGGGGGGTCGAGGATGAAAAACTGTTTTTT. Protein: CASSSGGVEDEKLFF.

V usage is TRBV7-9 and J usage is TRBJ2-7; 8 positions agree with TRBD2. Germline CDR1 SEHNR, CDR2 FQNEAQ (reference sequence). The CDR3 covers 15 residues. The ends lost 0 bases at V and 1 base at J; junction bases unmatched: 2. CDR3 amino acids: CASSLASGASYEQYF. The CDR3 DNA is TGTGCCAGCAGCTTAGCTAGCGGGGCTTCCTACGAGCAGTACTTC.

The V and J genes are TRBV18 and TRBJ2-1; D is possibly TRBD2 (5 bases). Looked up from germline, CDR1 is KGHSH and CDR2 is LQKENI. The V gene lost 2 bases and the J gene lost 3 bases, with 14 bases spanning the gap. CDR3 length: 16 amino acids. CDR3 nucleotide sequence: TGTGCCAGCTCACCAGGTCTCTCGGGGAGCTACAATGAGCAGTTCTTC. It specifies CASSPGLSGSYNEQFF.

The rearrangement joins TRBV11-3 to TRBJ2-3; D perhaps matches TRBD2 (6 bases). The CDR3 runs to 19 residues. The ends were cut back, 3 bases at V and 0 bases at J, with 22 bases in the middle. Germline-derived CDR1 and CDR2 are SGHNT and YENEEA. In DNA form, the CDR3 reads TGTGCCAGCAGCTTGCCAAGGCCCGGGACTGACGGTAGCACAGATACGCAGTATTTT. Protein sequence: CASSLPRPGTDGSTDTQYF.

The DNA for the CDR3 is TGTGCCAGCAGCGTAGGGGACCCCGGACGCGGGGGTCACACCTTC. This translates into CASSVGDPGRGGHTF. The chain links TRBV9 to TRBJ1-2; perhaps TRBD1 as D (5 bases). The CDR3 runs 15 residues. Germline-derived CDR1 and CDR2 are SGDLS and YYNGEE. Trimming shortened V by 0 bases and J by 12 bases, and 21 bases separated the two germline ends.